This TCR beta chain is from a study of monozygotic twins with inflammatory bowel disease. Overall study results and limits: Relative to healthy twins, IBD patients had fewer clonotypes in common with others, a gap that was especially apparent with disease activity.

Reanalyzing the 5' RACE reads, TCRdb keeps one entry per CDR3 protein, without DNA. The listing contains about 160,000 distinct CDR3 sequences. CDR1 and CDR2 (germline): MNHNS, SASEGT. This CDR3 has 15 residues. With regard to this clonotype: Its target is unknown.

Material: blood. The source of this sequence is a human donor with ulcerative colitis or Crohn's disease, or a healthy co-twin of an affected twin (not recorded which). This chain uses TRBV6-1 with TRBJ2-7; the D gene TCRdb calls, TRBD2, cannot be checked with no DNA. The CDR3 protein is CASSPTWEGGNEQYF.